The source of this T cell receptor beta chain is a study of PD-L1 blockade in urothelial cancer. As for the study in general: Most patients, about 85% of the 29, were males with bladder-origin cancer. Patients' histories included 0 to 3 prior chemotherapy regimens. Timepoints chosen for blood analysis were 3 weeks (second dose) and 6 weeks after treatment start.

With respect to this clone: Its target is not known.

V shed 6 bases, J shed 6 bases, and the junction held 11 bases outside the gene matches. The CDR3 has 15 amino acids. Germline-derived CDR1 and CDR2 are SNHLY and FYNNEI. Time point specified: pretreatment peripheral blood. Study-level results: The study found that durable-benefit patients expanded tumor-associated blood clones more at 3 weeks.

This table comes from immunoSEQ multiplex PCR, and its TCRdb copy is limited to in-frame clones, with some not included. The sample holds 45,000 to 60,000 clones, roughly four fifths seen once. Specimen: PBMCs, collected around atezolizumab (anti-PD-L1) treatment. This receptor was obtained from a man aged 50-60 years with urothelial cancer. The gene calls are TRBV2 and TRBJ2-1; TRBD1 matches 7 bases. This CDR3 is CASSYMRAGGNEQFF. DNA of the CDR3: TGTGCCAGCAGCTACATGAGGGCAGGGGGCAATGAGCAGTTCTTC.